This TCR beta chain derives from a study of T cell responses to AZD1222 COVID-19 vaccine. This clone showed up just once. Its target is not known. Libraries were prepared by immunoSEQ multiplex PCR; TCRdb keeps only in-frame clonotypes and omits some of them. The sample has 100,000 to 150,000 clones; 75% to 90% are singletons. The V and J ends lost 1 base and 0 bases, in that order; junction bases with no gene match: 4. CDR3 length: 17 amino acids. Germline CDR1 reads MGHRA; CDR2 reads YSYEKL. Regarding the study as a whole: With two AZD1222 doses given, Spike-specific TCR breadth and depth both rose. Nearly half of unique spike-specific TCRs reportedly avoided B.1.351 and B.1.1.7 mutated regions.

This chain uses TRBV4-1 with TRBJ2-2; 8 bases map to TRBD1. The sequence was obtained from an adult in good health. This specimen was peripheral blood, taken on day 0 of AZD1222 vaccination. The CDR3 DNA is TGCGCCAGCAGCCAAGGACAGGGGCAAGCGAACACCGGGGAGCTGTTTTTT. This codes for CASSQGQGQANTGELFF.